These 14 T cell receptor beta chains originate from one sample sequenced in a study of blood T cell repertoires in COVID-19. TCRdb keeps only in-frame clones here, not all; method: immunoSEQ multiplex PCR. The table records around 300,000 clones, roughly 88% of them present only once. Sequencing was performed on PBMCs or T cells enriched from blood (not recorded which). Every receptor here comes from a man aged 25-40 years who had recovered from COVID-19.

This clone appeared a few times. The V gene is TRBV30, the J gene TRBJ1-6; maybe TRBD1 (5 bases). The CDR3 runs to 18 residues. From germline, CDR1 is GTSNPN and CDR2 SVGIG (reference sequence). The V end was cut by 0 bases, the J end by 10 bases, with 25 bases between. The CDR3, as DNA: TGTGCCTGGAGTGTATGGGTATGGGCAGGGAAAATAAGATCACCCCTCCACTTT. Translation gives CAWSVWVWAGKIRSPLHF. Using reference TRBV30 and TRBJ1-6 for the parts outside the CDR3, the full variable domain is SQTIHQWPATLVQPVGSPLSLECTVEGTSNPNLYWYRQAAGRGLQLLFYSVGIGQISSEVPQNLSASRPQDRQFILSSKKLLLSDSGFYLCAWSVWVWAGKIRSPLHFGNGTRLTVT.

V usage is TRBV18 and J usage is TRBJ2-3; weak D call: TRBD2 (6 bases). In germline, CDR1 is KGHSH, CDR2 LQKENI. V was clipped by 2 bases and J by 4 bases, with 10 bases between them. This CDR3 spans 14 amino acids. In DNA, the CDR3 is TGTGCCAGCTCACCAGAGACTAGTGCAGATACGCAGTATTTT. The encoded protein is CASSPETSADTQYF.

The genes are TRBV6-1 and TRBJ2-7, with D possibly being TRBD1 (6 bases). Trimming pared 3 bases from V and 5 bases from J, leaving 17 bases between. The CDR3 totals 15 residues. Germline CDR1 and CDR2: MNHNS and SASEGT. CDR3 coding DNA: TGTGCCAGCAGTGACGGGCAGGGGAGTTCCCACGAGCAGTACTTC. It specifies CASSDGQGSSHEQYF.

With respect to this clone: Different DNA sequences within this sample yield the same CDR3. The CDR3 coding sequence is TGTGCCAGCAGCTTGGCCGGTGGAGACGAGCAGTACTTC. It is translated as CASSLAGGDEQYF. The chain recombines TRBV5-4 with TRBJ2-7, with D unresolved. The germline V gene encodes CDR1 SGHNT and CDR2 YYREEE (reference sequence). The ends were cut back, 0 bases at V and 5 bases at J, with 9 bases in the middle. This CDR3 spans 13 amino acids.

This clone was counted a single time. V is TRBV10-3 and J is TRBJ1-3, with D unresolved. Germline loops: CDR1 ENHRY, CDR2 SYGVKD. Trimming shortened V by 11 bases and J by 0 bases, and 11 bases separated the two germline ends. The CDR3 extends over 13 amino acids. CDR3 DNA sequence: TGTGCCGCCTACTCGATCTCTGGAAACACCATATATTTT. It translates to CAAYSISGNTIYF.

The chain links TRBV2 to TRBJ1-2; D is possibly TRBD1 (6 bases). The germline V and J ends were trimmed by 10 bases and 2 bases, with 20 bases remaining between them. This CDR3 is 15 amino acids long. The germline CDR1 and CDR2 sequences are SNHLY and FYNNEI. The CDR3 DNA sequence: TGTGCCACTGGGAAGGGCAGGGGAGTGAACTATGGCTACACCTTC. This gives the protein CATGKGRGVNYGYTF.

The chain couples TRBV18 to TRBJ1-6, with 9 bases matching TRBD1. This CDR3 contains 14 residues. The V gene end was trimmed by 6 bases and the J gene end by 9 bases; junction bases not matched to a gene: 6. Germline CDR1 is KGHSH and CDR2 is LQKENI. The CDR3 DNA is TGTGCCAGCTCCTACCGGGACAGGGCTTCACCCCTCCACTTT. The encoded protein is CASSYRDRASPLHF.

This chain connects TRBV30 to TRBJ2-2; possibly TRBD1 for D (5 bases). This CDR3 contains 15 residues. From germline, CDR1 is GTSNPN and CDR2 SVGIG (reference sequence). Trimming cost V 0 bases and J 6 bases, with 14 bases left between them. The CDR3 nucleotides read TGTGCCTGGAGTGTCCAAGGGGAAGGGTCCGGGGAGCTGTTTTTT. Protein: CAWSVQGEGSGELFF.

The rearrangement joins TRBV7-9 to TRBJ1-3; D gene unclear. The germline V and J ends were trimmed by 1 base and 0 bases, with 7 bases remaining between them. The CDR3 length is 15 residues. In germline, CDR1 is SEHNR, CDR2 FQNEAQ (reference sequence). The CDR3: CASSLGGNSGNTIYF. CDR3 coding DNA: TGTGCCAGCAGCTTAGGCGGGAACTCTGGAAACACCATATATTTT.

V and J are TRBV27 and TRBJ2-7; possibly TRBD2 for D (5 bases). CDR3 size: 13 residues. Germline CDR1 is MNHEY and CDR2 is SMNVEV (reference sequence). V was shortened by 6 bases and J by 8 bases, with 17 bases between the two germline ends. Here the CDR3 DNA reads TGTGCCAGCAGCCTAGGAGGAGCTATCAAGCAGTACTTC. This gives the protein CASSLGGAIKQYF.

Only one count was recorded for this clone. The chain combines TRBV7-2 with TRBJ2-3, with D tentatively TRBD2 (7 bases). The CDR3 is 14 residues long. V was trimmed by 4 bases and J by 4 bases, leaving 12 bases between them. CDR1 SGHTA and CDR2 FQGNSA come from the germline V gene. For the CDR3, the DNA is TGTGCCAGCAGCTCCCGGGGGGCGGCAGATACGCAGTATTTT. Translating it yields CASSSRGAADTQYF.

CDR3 sequence reads: CASSLRASGSYEQYF. CDR3 nucleotide sequence: TGTGCCAGCAGTTTAAGGGCTAGCGGTTCCTACGAGCAGTACTTC. The V gene is TRBV27, the J gene TRBJ2-7; 7 nucleotides match TRBD2. Germline V gene data show CDR1 as MNHEY and CDR2 as SMNVEV (reference sequence). The V gene end was trimmed by 2 bases and the J gene end by 1 base; junction bases not matched to a gene: 5. This CDR3 region has 15 residues.

This rearrangement joins TRBV25-1 to TRBJ1-5; possibly TRBD1 for D (5 bases). This CDR3 is 15 amino acids long. The germline V and J ends were trimmed by 8 bases and 0 bases, with 14 bases remaining between them. CDR1 and CDR2 (germline): MGHDK, SYGVNS. DNA for the CDR3: TGTGCCAGCCAAGAACCCGGGGGTAGCAATCAGCCCCAGCATTTT. Translated: CASQEPGGSNQPQHF. The full variable domain, completed using reference TRBV25-1 and TRBJ1-5, is EADIYQTPRYLVIGTGKKITLECSQTMGHDKMYWYQQDPGMELHLIHYSYGVNSTEKGDLSSESTVSRIRTEHFPLTLESARPSHTSQYLCASQEPGGSNQPQHFGDGTRLSIL.

The chain links TRBV12-3 or TRBV12-4 to TRBJ2-1, with TRBD2 identical over 7 bases. The CDR3 has 13 amino acids. The V and J ends lost 8 bases and 9 bases, in that order; junction bases with no gene match: 10. The CDR3 is CASGEGLRFEQFF. CDR3 in DNA: TGTGCCAGCGGGGAGGGACTCAGGTTTGAGCAGTTCTTC.